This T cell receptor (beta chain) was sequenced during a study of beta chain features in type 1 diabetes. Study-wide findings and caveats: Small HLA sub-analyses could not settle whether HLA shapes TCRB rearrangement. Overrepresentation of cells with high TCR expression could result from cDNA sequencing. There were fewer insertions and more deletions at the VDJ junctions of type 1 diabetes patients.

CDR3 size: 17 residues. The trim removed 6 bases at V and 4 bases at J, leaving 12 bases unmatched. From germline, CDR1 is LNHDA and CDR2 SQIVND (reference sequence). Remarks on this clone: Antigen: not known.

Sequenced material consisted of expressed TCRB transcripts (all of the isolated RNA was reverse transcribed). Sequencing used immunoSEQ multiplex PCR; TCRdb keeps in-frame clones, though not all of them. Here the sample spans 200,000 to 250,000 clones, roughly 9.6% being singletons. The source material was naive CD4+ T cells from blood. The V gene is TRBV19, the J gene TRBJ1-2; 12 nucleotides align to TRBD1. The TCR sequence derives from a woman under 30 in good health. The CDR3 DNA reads TGTGCCAGTAGCTACCGGGACAGGGGGCAATCAAGCTATGGCTACACCTTC. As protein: CASSYRDRGQSSYGYTF. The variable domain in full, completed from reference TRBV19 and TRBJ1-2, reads DGGITQSPKYLFRKEGQNVTLSCEQNLNHDAMYWYRQDPGQGLRLIYYSQIVNDFQKGDIAEGYSVSREKKESFPLTVTSAQKNPTAFYLCASSYRDRGQSSYGYTFGSGTRLTVV.